Each of the 14 T cell receptor beta chains below was sequenced from the same sample in a study of memory CD4+ T cells and cytomegalovirus serostatus. Using immunoSEQ multiplex PCR, the repertoire was profiled, and TCRdb retains in-frame clones only, with some absent. The sample contains some 60,000 clones, 80% to 90% of which appear only once. The sort gate was single viable CD3+CD4+CD8-CD45RO+ cells for memory CD4+ T cells. Material: memory CD4+ T cells from blood. The receptors shown here come from an adult in good health and CMV-seronegative.

V gene TRBV7-9 combines with J gene TRBJ2-7, with D possibly being TRBD1 (6 bases). The V end lost 1 base, the J end lost 4 bases, and 17 bases lay between the germline ends. The CDR3 sequence is 16 residues long. Germline V gene sequence: CDR1 SEHNR, CDR2 FQNEAQ (reference sequence). This CDR3 reads CASSLGFGTSSYEQYF. For the CDR3, the DNA is TGTGCCAGCAGCTTAGGGTTCGGGACATCTAGTTACGAGCAGTACTTC.

The chain combines TRBV5-4 with TRBJ2-7, with 10 nucleotides matching TRBD2. The trim removed 2 bases at V and 1 base at J, leaving 0 bases unmatched. The CDR3 length is 14 residues. Germline V gene lookup returns CDR1 SGHNT and CDR2 YYREEE (reference sequence). CDR3 protein: CASSLAGGSYEQYF. The CDR3 nucleotides read TGTGCCAGCAGCTTAGCGGGAGGGTCCTACGAGCAGTACTTC. The full variable domain, with the rest looked up from reference TRBV5-4 and TRBJ2-7, is ETGVTQSPTHLIKTRGQQVTLRCSSQSGHNTVSWYQQALGQGPQFIFQYYREEENGRGNFPPRFSGLQFPNYSSELNVNALELDDSALYLCASSLAGGSYEQYFGPGTRLTVT.

The rearrangement links TRBV28 to TRBJ1-2; maybe TRBD1 (5 bases). V was trimmed by 3 bases and J by 7 bases, leaving 12 bases between them. The CDR3 consists of 13 residues. Per germline, CDR1 MDHEN and CDR2 SYDVKM. The CDR3 is CASSFGREFGYTF. CDR3 sequence (DNA): TGTGCCAGCAGTTTCGGCAGGGAGTTTGGCTACACCTTC.

The CDR3 sequence is CASSLVGAYEQYF. As DNA, the CDR3 is TGTGCCAGCAGTTTAGTGGGTGCTTACGAGCAGTACTTC. The V gene is TRBV28, the J gene TRBJ2-7; D remains ambiguous. The germline V gene encodes CDR1 MDHEN and CDR2 SYDVKM. V lost 2 bases and J 4 bases, leaving 9 bases between the germline ends. The CDR3 is 13 residues long.

The chain recombines TRBV19 with TRBJ1-1, with D possibly TRBD1 on 5 matching bases. The CDR3 loop spans 11 amino acids. Germline lookup yields CDR1 LNHDA and CDR2 SQIVND (reference sequence). The germline V and J ends were trimmed by 3 bases and 11 bases, with 10 bases remaining between them. For the CDR3, the DNA is TGTGCCAGTAGTATTGCGGGACGGGCTTTCTTT. Translating gives CASSIAGRAFF.

The CDR3, as DNA: TGTGCCAGCAGTCTGGGGCTAGCGACAGATACGCAGTATTTT. Its translation is CASSLGLATDTQYF. The V call is TRBV27, the J call TRBJ2-3; possibly TRBD2 for D (6 bases). Germline V gene lookup returns CDR1 MNHEY and CDR2 SMNVEV (reference sequence). V was trimmed by 5 bases and J by 3 bases, leaving 12 bases between them. The CDR3 contains 14 residues.

This clone was seen just once. The chain carries TRBV9 and TRBJ2-2; D uncertain. The CDR3 runs 13 residues. Deletions cut 0 bases from V and 6 bases from J, with 6 bases between. Germline values: CDR1 SGDLS, CDR2 YYNGEE. DNA of the CDR3: TGTGCCAGCAGCGTAGATCGATCCGGGGAGCTGTTTTTT. Protein product: CASSVDRSGELFF.

V usage is TRBV5-6 and J usage is TRBJ2-1; 10 bases are shared with TRBD1. CDR3 length: 16 residues. J lost 8 bases, V lost 1 base, and 9 bases had no gene match. Germline CDR1 SGHDT, CDR2 YYEEEE. CDR3 nucleotides: TGTGCCAGCAGCTTGCTTGGGACAGGGGTTTACCATGAGCAGTTCTTC. Translation: CASSLLGTGVYHEQFF.

This rearrangement joins TRBV2 to TRBJ2-1, with 11 bases that match TRBD2. CDR1 SNHLY and CDR2 FYNNEI come from the germline V gene. Trimming cost V 7 bases and J 8 bases; bases outside gene matches: 10. The CDR3 sequence is 15 residues long. The chain's CDR3 is CASKVRLAGGHEQFF. For the CDR3, the DNA is TGTGCCAGCAAAGTTAGGCTAGCGGGAGGTCATGAGCAGTTCTTC.

This clone showed up just a few times. This chain connects TRBV5-1 to TRBJ1-1, with D uncertain. Per germline, CDR1 SGHRS and CDR2 YFSETQ. V lost 1 base and J lost 4, with 14 bases in between. This CDR3 has 15 amino acids. CDR3 region: CASSLNGQDGTEAFF. CDR3 nucleotide sequence: TGCGCCAGCAGCTTGAATGGTCAGGATGGCACTGAAGCTTTCTTT.

J is TRBJ1-5 and V is TRBV6-5; 7 bases line up with TRBD1. V was pared by 7 bases and J by 6 bases, with 6 bases of the junction left unmatched. The CDR3 spans 13 residues. Germline CDR1 reads MNHEY; CDR2 reads SVGAGI. The CDR3 is CASKGGRGQPQHF. CDR3 DNA sequence: TGTGCCAGCAAAGGGGGCAGAGGTCAGCCCCAGCATTTT.

J is TRBJ1-2 and V is TRBV19, with a possible D match to TRBD1 (6 bases). The ends were cut back, 10 bases at V and 7 bases at J, with 19 bases in the middle. The CDR3 has 13 residues. The V gene's germline CDR1 is LNHDA and CDR2 SQIVND (reference sequence). For the CDR3, the DNA is TGTGCCACCAAGGAAACAGGGAAGGTTGGCTACACCTTC. This sequence encodes CATKETGKVGYTF.

This chain connects TRBV27 to TRBJ2-3, with D possibly matching TRBD2 (5 bases). This CDR3 spans 15 amino acids. Germline lookup yields CDR1 MNHEY and CDR2 SMNVEV (reference sequence). V gave up 7 bases and J gave up 4 bases, with 18 bases separating them. The CDR3 nucleotides are TGTGCCAGCACCTCGGGGTCCCGGTTCGCAGATACGCAGTATTTT. Translating gives CASTSGSRFADTQYF.

The gene calls are TRBV9 and TRBJ2-3, with D uncertain. The germline CDR1 and CDR2 sequences are SGDLS and YYNGEE. This CDR3 has 15 amino acids. V was trimmed by 4 bases and J by 2 bases, leaving 14 bases between them. CDR3 bases: TGTGCCAGCAGCCCCTCCGGCGGAGACACAGATACGCAGTATTTT. Protein sequence: CASSPSGGDTDTQYF.